This is a list of T cell receptor beta chains from one sample in a study of blood T cell repertoires in COVID-19. This table comes from immunoSEQ multiplex PCR, and its TCRdb copy is limited to in-frame clones, with some not included. The sample shows fewer than 400,000 clones, around nine tenths of them seen only once. The material sequenced was PBMCs or T cells enriched from blood (not recorded which). Source of these receptors: a woman aged 45-59 years who had recovered from COVID-19. CDR3s include the opening cysteine and the closing phenylalanine or tryptophan. D genes are given only for firm matches. The size entry is marked missing in some rows and otherwise reads once, few, many or a size class.

V gene,clone size,D gene,J gene,CDR3 protein,CDR3 DNA
TRBV4-3,-,TRBD1,TRBJ1-1,CASSTDRRHTEAFF,TGCGCCAGCAGTACGGACAGGAGACACACTGAAGCTTTCTTT
TRBV11-1,-,-,TRBJ2-7,CASSYRGRGYEQYF,TGTGCCAGCAGCTATCGCGGCAGGGGCTACGAGCAGTACTTC
TRBV5-6,-,-,TRBJ1-2,CASSLVSGLGFGYTF,TGTGCCAGCAGCTTGGTATCTGGACTCGGGTTTGGCTACACCTTC
TRBV6-5,-,-,TRBJ2-4,CASCRALGGGNIQYF,TGTGCCAGCTGTCGAGCCCTCGGAGGCGGAAACATTCAGTACTTC
TRBV12-5,-,-,TRBJ2-3,CASGLPPGDTQYF,TGTGCTAGTGGTTTGCCCCCAGGCGATACGCAGTATTTT
TRBV7-2,once,TRBD2,TRBJ2-5,CASSSGVAGSVAQYF,TGTGCCAGCAGCTCAGGGGTAGCGGGGTCGGTGGCCCAGTACTTC
TRBV28,-,TRBD1,TRBJ1-6,CASRGQGLSYNSPLHF,TGTGCCAGCAGAGGACAGGGACTCTCCTATAATTCACCCCTCCACTTT
TRBV19,-,-,TRBJ2-3,CASSIGSTATDTQYF,TGTGCCAGTAGTATAGGTTCAACTGCCACAGATACGCAGTATTTT
TRBV5-1,-,-,TRBJ1-1,CASSLERVSLPTEAFF,TGCGCCAGCAGCTTGGAAAGAGTGTCACTCCCTACTGAAGCTTTCTTT
TRBV19,-,TRBD1,TRBJ1-6,CASRRGLENSPLHF,TGTGCCAGTAGGAGGGGGCTGGAAAATTCACCCCTCCACTTT
TRBV13,-,-,TRBJ1-6,CASSLGLKQGLYNSPLHF,TGTGCCAGCAGCTTAGGCCTGAAGCAGGGACTTTATAATTCACCCCTCCACTTT
TRBV7-8,-,-,TRBJ2-3,CASSLHRDYTDTQYF,TGTGCCAGCAGCCTCCACAGGGATTACACAGATACGCAGTATTTT
TRBV27,-,TRBD1,TRBJ1-2,CASSFLTGTGRINGYTF,TGTGCCAGCAGTTTCTTAACCGGGACAGGGAGAATCAATGGCTACACCTTC
TRBV5-1,-,TRBD1,TRBJ1-2,CASRGRTGGSYGYTF,TGCGCCAGCAGGGGTCGGACAGGGGGCAGCTATGGCTACACCTTC
TRBV27,once,TRBD2,TRBJ2-7,CASSLWGGTYEQYF,TGTGCCAGCAGTTTATGGGGGGGTACCTACGAGCAGTACTTC
TRBV18,-,-,TRBJ2-3,CASSPRLTSTDTQYF,TGTGCCAGCTCACCACGCCTAACTAGCACAGATACGCAGTATTTT
TRBV28,-,TRBD1,TRBJ2-1,CASSPSDRRNEQFF,TGTGCCAGCAGTCCCTCGGACAGGCGCAATGAGCAGTTCTTC
TRBV6-2/TRBV6-3,-,-,TRBJ1-1,CASSVRYGNTEAFF,TGTGCCAGCAGCGTCAGGTATGGGAACACTGAAGCTTTCTTT
TRBV9,once,TRBD2,TRBJ2-3,CASSVSGSSTDTQYF,TGTGCCAGCAGCGTAAGCGGGAGCAGCACAGATACGCAGTATTTT
TRBV14,-,TRBD1,TRBJ2-7,CASSQWTGGYEQYF,TGTGCCAGCAGCCAATGGACAGGGGGATACGAGCAGTACTTC
TRBV6-1,-,-,TRBJ2-1,CASSEIGGKADEQFF,TGTGCCAGCAGTGAGATCGGAGGGAAGGCAGATGAGCAGTTCTTC
TRBV2,-,-,TRBJ1-6,CASTGGYNSPLHF,TGTGCCAGCACGGGGGGTTATAATTCACCCCTCCACTTT
TRBV7-3,once,-,TRBJ2-1,CASSPAGGNEQFF,TGTGCCAGCAGCCCCGCCGGGGGCAATGAGCAGTTCTTC
TRBV5-6,-,-,TRBJ1-6,CASSSRAYSYNSPLHF,TGTGCCAGCAGCTCGAGGGCTTACTCCTATAATTCACCCCTCCACTTT
TRBV3-1/TRBV3-2,-,-,TRBJ2-4,CASSQPQRAGGNIQYF,TGTGCCAGCAGCCAACCCCAGAGGGCTGGAGGAAACATTCAGTACTTC
TRBV3-1/TRBV3-2,-,-,TRBJ2-3,CASSQGGLLYSTDTQYF,TGTGCCAGCAGCCAAGGCGGTTTGTTGTACAGCACAGATACGCAGTATTTT
TRBV5-1,-,-,TRBJ1-3,CASSLGYGDTIYF,TGCGCCAGCAGCTTGGGATACGGGGACACCATATATTTT
TRBV7-2,-,-,TRBJ1-1,CASSQWDAGISEAFF,TGTGCCAGCAGCCAGTGGGACGCGGGAATATCTGAAGCTTTCTTT
TRBV27,-,-,TRBJ1-1,CASSLAGQNTEAFF,TGTGCCAGCAGTTTAGCCGGACAGAACACTGAAGCTTTCTTT
TRBV6-6,-,TRBD1,TRBJ1-5,CASSQTGDQPQHF,TGTGCCAGCAGCCAGACAGGGGATCAGCCCCAGCATTTT
TRBV24-1,-,-,TRBJ1-2,CATSDGRRGGLDGYTF,TGTGCCACCAGTGACGGGAGACGTGGTGGTTTGGATGGCTACACCTTC
TRBV15,once,TRBD2,TRBJ2-1,CATSGLADEQFF,TGTGCCACCAGCGGCCTAGCGGATGAGCAGTTCTTC
TRBV15,-,TRBD1,TRBJ1-2,CATSREAGGSYGYTF,TGTGCCACCAGCAGAGAGGCAGGGGGAAGCTATGGCTACACCTTC
TRBV28,-,TRBD1,TRBJ1-5,CASSPGDRDNQPQHF,TGTGCCAGCAGTCCCGGGGACAGGGACAATCAGCCCCAGCATTTT
TRBV4-1,-,TRBD2,TRBJ2-1,CASSQGTSNGYNEQFF,TGCGCCAGCAGCCAAGGGACTAGCAATGGCTACAATGAGCAGTTCTTC
TRBV7-2,-,-,TRBJ2-1,CASSPRGPSYNEQFF,TGTGCCAGCAGCCCGCGGGGGCCCTCTTACAATGAGCAGTTCTTC
TRBV5-7,-,TRBD1,TRBJ2-7,CASSPGQGNEQYF,TGTGCCAGCAGCCCCGGACAGGGGAACGAGCAGTACTTC
TRBV5-1,-,-,TRBJ1-1,CASSLGGLSRTSTEAFF,TGCGCCAGCAGCTTGGGGGGCCTTTCCCGCACGAGCACTGAAGCTTTCTTT
TRBV9,-,-,TRBJ1-2,CASSVQDAGGGYTF,TGTGCCAGCAGCGTCCAGGACGCGGGGGGAGGCTACACCTTC
TRBV3-1/TRBV3-2,-,-,TRBJ2-1,CASSQTVNEQFF,TGTGCCAGCAGCCAAACAGTGAATGAGCAGTTCTTC
TRBV6-4,once,TRBD1,TRBJ1-1,CASRKDRMNTEAFF,TGTGCCAGCAGGAAGGACAGGATGAACACTGAAGCTTTCTTT
TRBV28,-,TRBD1,TRBJ2-1,CASITGRGPAVEQFF,TGTGCCAGTATCACAGGCAGGGGGCCAGCAGTAGAGCAGTTCTTC
TRBV6-1,-,-,TRBJ1-6,CASSDLNRASYNSPLHF,TGTGCCAGCAGTGATCTTAACAGGGCCTCCTATAATTCACCCCTCCACTTT
TRBV30,-,TRBD1,TRBJ2-2,CAWSVGQVGAGELFF,TGTGCCTGGAGTGTTGGACAGGTCGGCGCCGGGGAGCTGTTTTTT
TRBV6-4,-,TRBD1,TRBJ1-4,CARQGFEKLFF,TGTGCGAGACAGGGCTTTGAAAAACTGTTTTTT
TRBV19,-,TRBD1,TRBJ1-2,CASSIRLGTGVNYGYTF,TGTGCCAGTAGTATCCGCCTGGGGACAGGAGTTAACTATGGCTACACCTTC
TRBV9,-,TRBD2,TRBJ2-5,CASSSRVPGLAKIETQYF,TGTGCCAGCAGCTCGAGGGTCCCGGGACTAGCGAAAATAGAGACCCAGTACTTC
TRBV4-1,-,TRBD2,TRBJ2-1,CASSRLGTNKYNEQFF,TGCGCCAGCAGTCGGCTAGGGACTAACAAGTACAATGAGCAGTTCTTC